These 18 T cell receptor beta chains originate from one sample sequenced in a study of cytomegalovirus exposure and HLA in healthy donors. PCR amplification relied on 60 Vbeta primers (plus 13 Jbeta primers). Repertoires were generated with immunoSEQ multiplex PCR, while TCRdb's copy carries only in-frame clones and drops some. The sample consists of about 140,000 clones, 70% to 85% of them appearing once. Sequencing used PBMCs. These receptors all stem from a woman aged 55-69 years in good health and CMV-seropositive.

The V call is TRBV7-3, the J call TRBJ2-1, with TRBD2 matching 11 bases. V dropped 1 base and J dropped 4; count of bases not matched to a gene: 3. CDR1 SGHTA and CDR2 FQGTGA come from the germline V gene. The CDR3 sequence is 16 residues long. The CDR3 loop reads CASSLIAGGLYNEQFF. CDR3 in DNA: TGTGCCAGCAGCTTAATAGCGGGAGGGCTGTACAATGAGCAGTTCTTC.

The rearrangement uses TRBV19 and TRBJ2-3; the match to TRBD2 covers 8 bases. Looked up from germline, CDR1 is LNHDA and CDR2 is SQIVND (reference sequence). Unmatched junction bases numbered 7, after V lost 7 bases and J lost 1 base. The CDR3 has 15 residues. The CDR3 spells CASNPGAGGTDTQYF. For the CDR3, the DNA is TGTGCCAGTAACCCGGGAGCGGGAGGCACAGATACGCAGTATTTT.

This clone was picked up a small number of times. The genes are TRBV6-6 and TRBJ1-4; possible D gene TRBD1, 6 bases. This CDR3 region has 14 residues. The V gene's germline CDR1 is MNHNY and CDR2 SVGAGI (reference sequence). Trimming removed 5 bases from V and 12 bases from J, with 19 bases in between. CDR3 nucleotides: TGTGCCAGCAGTCCCCCGCGGGAGGGGGGGGAACTGTTTTTT. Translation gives CASSPPREGGELFF.

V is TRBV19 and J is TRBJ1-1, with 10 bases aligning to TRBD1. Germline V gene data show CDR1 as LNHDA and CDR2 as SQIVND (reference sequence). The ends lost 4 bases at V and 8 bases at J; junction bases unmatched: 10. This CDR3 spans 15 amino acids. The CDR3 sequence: CASSSPGTGAGEAFF. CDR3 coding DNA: TGTGCCAGTAGTAGTCCCGGGACAGGGGCCGGGGAAGCTTTCTTT.

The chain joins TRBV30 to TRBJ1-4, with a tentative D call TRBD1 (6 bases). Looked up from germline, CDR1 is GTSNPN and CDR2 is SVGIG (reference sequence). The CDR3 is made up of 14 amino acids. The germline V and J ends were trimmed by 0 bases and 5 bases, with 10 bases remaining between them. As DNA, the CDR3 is TGTGCCTGGAGTGTCCGCAGGGGAAATGAAAAACTGTTTTTT. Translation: CAWSVRRGNEKLFF.

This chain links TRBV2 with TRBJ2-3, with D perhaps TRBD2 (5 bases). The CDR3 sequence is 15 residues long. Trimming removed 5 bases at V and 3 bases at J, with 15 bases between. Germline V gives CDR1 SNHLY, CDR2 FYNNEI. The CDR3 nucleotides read TGTGCCAGCAGTCACAGCGGCTCGGGGACAGATACGCAGTATTTT. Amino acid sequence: CASSHSGSGTDTQYF.

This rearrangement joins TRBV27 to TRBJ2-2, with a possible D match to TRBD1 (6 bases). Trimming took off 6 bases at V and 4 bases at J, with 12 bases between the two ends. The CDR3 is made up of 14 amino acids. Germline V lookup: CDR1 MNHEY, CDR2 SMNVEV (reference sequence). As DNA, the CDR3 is TGTGCCAGCAGCCGCCGGGACACCACCGGGGAGCTGTTTTTT. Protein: CASSRRDTTGELFF.

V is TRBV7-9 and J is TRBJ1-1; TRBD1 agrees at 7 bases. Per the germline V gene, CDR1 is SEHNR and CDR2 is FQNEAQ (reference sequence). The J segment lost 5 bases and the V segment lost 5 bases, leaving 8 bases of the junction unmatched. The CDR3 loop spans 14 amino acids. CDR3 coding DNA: TGTGCCAGCAGCCGACAGGGAGTAGGGACTGAAGCTTTCTTT. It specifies CASSRQGVGTEAFF. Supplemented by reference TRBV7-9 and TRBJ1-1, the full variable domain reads DTGVSQNPRHKITKRGQNVTFRCDPISEHNRLYWYRQTLGQGPEFLTYFQNEAQLEKSRLLSDRFSAERPKGSFSTLEIQRTEQGDSAMYLCASSRQGVGTEAFFGQGTRLTVV.

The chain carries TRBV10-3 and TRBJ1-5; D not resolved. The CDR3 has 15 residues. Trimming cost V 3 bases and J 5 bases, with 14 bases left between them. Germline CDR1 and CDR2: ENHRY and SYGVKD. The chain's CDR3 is CAISDPSRLDQPQHF. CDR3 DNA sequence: TGTGCCATCAGTGACCCTTCCAGGCTGGATCAGCCCCAGCATTTT.

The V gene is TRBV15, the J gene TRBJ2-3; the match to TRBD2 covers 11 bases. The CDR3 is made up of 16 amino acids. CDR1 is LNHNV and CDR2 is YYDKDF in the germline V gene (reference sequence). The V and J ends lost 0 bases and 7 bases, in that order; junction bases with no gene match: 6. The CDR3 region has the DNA TGTGCCACCAGCAGAGAGCTAGCGGGAGGAACGCATACGCAGTATTTT. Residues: CATSRELAGGTHTQYF.

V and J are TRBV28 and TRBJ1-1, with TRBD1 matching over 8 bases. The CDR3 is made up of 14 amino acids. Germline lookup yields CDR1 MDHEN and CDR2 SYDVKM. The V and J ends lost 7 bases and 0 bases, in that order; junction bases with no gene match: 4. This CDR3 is CASIDRGMNTEAFF. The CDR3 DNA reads TGTGCCAGCATTGACAGGGGCATGAACACTGAAGCTTTCTTT. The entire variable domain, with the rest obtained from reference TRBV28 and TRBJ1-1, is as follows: DVKVTQSSRYLVKRTGEKVFLECVQDMDHENMFWYRQDPGLGLRLIYFSYDVKMKEKGDIPEGYSVSREKKERFSLILESASTNQTSMYLCASIDRGMNTEAFFGQGTRLTVV.

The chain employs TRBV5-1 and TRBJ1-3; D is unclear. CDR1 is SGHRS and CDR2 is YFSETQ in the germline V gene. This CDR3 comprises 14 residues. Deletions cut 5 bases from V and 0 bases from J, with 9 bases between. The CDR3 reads CASRENLSGNTIYF. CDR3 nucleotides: TGCGCCAGCAGGGAGAACCTCTCTGGAAACACCATATATTTT.

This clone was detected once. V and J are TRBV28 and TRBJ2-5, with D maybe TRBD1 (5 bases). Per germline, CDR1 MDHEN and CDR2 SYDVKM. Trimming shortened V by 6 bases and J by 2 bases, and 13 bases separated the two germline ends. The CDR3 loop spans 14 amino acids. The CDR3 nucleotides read TGTGCCAGCAGCCAAGCCCAGGGTCAAGAGACCCAGTACTTC. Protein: CASSQAQGQETQYF.

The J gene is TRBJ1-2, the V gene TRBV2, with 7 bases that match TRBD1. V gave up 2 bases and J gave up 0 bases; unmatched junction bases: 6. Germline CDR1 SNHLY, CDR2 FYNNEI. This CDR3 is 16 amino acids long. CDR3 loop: CASSERGGQPNYGYTF. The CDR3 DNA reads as TGTGCCAGCAGTGAACGGGGGGGACAGCCTAACTATGGCTACACCTTC.

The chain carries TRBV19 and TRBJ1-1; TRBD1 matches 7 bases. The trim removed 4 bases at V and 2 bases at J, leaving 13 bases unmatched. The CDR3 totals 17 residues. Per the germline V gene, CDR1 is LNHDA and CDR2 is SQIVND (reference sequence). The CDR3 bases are TGTGCCAGTAGTACCAAGCAGAAGACAGGGTATAACACTGAAGCTTTCTTT. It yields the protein CASSTKQKTGYNTEAFF.

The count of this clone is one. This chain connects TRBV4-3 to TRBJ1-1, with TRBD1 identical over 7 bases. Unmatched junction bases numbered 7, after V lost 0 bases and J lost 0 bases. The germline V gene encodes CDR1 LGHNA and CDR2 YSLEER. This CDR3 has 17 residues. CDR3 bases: TGCGCCAGCAGCCAAGATACCCCAGGGGGTATGAACACTGAAGCTTTCTTT. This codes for CASSQDTPGGMNTEAFF.

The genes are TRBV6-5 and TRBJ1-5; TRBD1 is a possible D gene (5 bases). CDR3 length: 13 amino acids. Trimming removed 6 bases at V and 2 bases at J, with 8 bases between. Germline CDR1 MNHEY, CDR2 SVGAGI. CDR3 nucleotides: TGTGCCAGCAGCATACAGGGCAATCAGCCCCAGCATTTT. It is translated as CASSIQGNQPQHF.

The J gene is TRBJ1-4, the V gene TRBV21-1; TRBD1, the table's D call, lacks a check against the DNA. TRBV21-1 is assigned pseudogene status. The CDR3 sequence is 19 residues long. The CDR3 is CASRRARDRMIATNEKLFF. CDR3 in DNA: TGTGCCAGCCGTCGGGCCCGGGACAGAATGATTGCAACTAATGAAAAACTGTTTTTT.